Below are 13 T cell receptor beta chains sequenced from a single sample in a study of OX40 agonist ivuxolimab in advanced cancers. Generated by immunoSEQ multiplex PCR, the TCRdb table keeps only in-frame clones and is missing some. The table lists approximately 60,000 clones, more than 75% of them singletons. Sequenced here: CD4+ or CD8+ T cells sorted from blood, sampled in a trial of the OX40 agonist ivuxolimab. All receptors come from an adult with an advanced solid tumor such as melanoma, head and neck, liver or kidney cancer.

The chain couples TRBV5-6 to TRBJ1-3; D remains unclear. Germline CDR1 SGHDT, CDR2 YYEEEE. The V end was cut by 0 bases, the J end by 0 bases, with 7 bases between. This CDR3 spans 15 amino acids. CDR3 amino acids: CASSLDRSSGNTIYF. In nucleotides, the CDR3 is TGTGCCAGCAGCTTGGACAGAAGCTCTGGAAACACCATATATTTT. The full variable domain, its missing parts supplied by reference TRBV5-6 and TRBJ1-3, is DAGVTQSPTHLIKTRGQQVTLRCSPKSGHDTVSWYQQALGQGPQFIFQYYEEEERQRGNFPDRFSGHQFPNYSSELNVNALLLGDSALYLCASSLDRSSGNTIYFGEGSWLTVV.

The chain employs TRBV4-1 and TRBJ2-3, with 10 bases aligning to TRBD2. The germline V gene has CDR1 MGHRA and CDR2 YSYEKL. V shed 3 bases and J 0 bases; nucleotides not matched to a gene: 6. The CDR3 spans 17 residues. CDR3 residues: CASSQLGLAFSTDTQYF. The CDR3 DNA sequence: TGCGCCAGCAGCCAGTTGGGACTAGCGTTCAGCACAGATACGCAGTATTTT.

The V gene is TRBV25-1, the J gene TRBJ1-2; D is unclear. Germline V CDR1 and CDR2: MGHDK, SYGVNS. The CDR3 loop spans 13 amino acids. V was shortened by 3 bases and J by 0 bases, with 5 bases between the two germline ends. CDR3 protein: CASSEASNYGYTF. The CDR3 nucleotides read TGTGCCAGCAGTGAGGCCTCTAACTATGGCTACACCTTC.

The V call is TRBV5-4, the J call TRBJ2-1; TRBD2 might be the D (6 bases). V was clipped by 4 bases and J by 8 bases, with 19 bases between them. From germline, CDR1 is SGHNT and CDR2 YYREEE (reference sequence). This CDR3 region has 15 residues. CDR3: CASSGAGLGHYEQFF. CDR3 bases: TGTGCCAGCAGCGGGGCGGGACTGGGTCACTATGAGCAGTTCTTC.

V is TRBV6-6 and J is TRBJ2-7; unclear D gene. Germline V gene data show CDR1 as MNHNY and CDR2 as SVGAGI (reference sequence). The CDR3 is 12 amino acids. Trimming shortened V by 6 bases and J by 7 bases, and 13 bases separated the two germline ends. CDR3 loop: CASSLGRTEQYF. For the CDR3, the DNA is TGTGCCAGCAGCCTCGGCCGTACGGAGCAGTACTTC.

CDR3 loop: CATSRPPGGITDTQYF. The CDR3 nucleotides are TGTGCCACCAGCAGACCCCCGGGGGGGATCACAGATACGCAGTATTTT. The chain is built from TRBV15 and TRBJ2-3; TRBD2 matches 8 bases. V lost 2 bases, J lost 2 bases, and 6 bases stayed unmatched. This CDR3 comprises 16 residues. Germline V CDR1 and CDR2: LNHNV, YYDKDF (reference sequence).

The sample holds a few counts of this clone. The J gene is TRBJ2-3, the V gene TRBV7-9; no clear D. Germline V gene lookup returns CDR1 SEHNR and CDR2 FQNEAQ (reference sequence). The CDR3 is made up of 12 amino acids. Trimming removed 3 bases from V and 2 bases from J, with 3 bases in between. CDR3 region: CASSLDTDTQYF. The CDR3 DNA reads TGTGCCAGCAGCTTGGACACAGATACGCAGTATTTT.

This rearrangement joins TRBV11-2 to TRBJ2-5; unclear D gene. CDR3 length equals 17 residues. CDR1 and CDR2 from the germline V gene are SGHAT and FQNNGV. Trimming shortened V by 4 bases and J by 3 bases, and 21 bases separated the two germline ends. As DNA, the CDR3 is TGTGCCAGCAGCTCTATCAGCTGGTTTAATCATAAAGAGACCCAGTACTTC. This sequence encodes CASSSISWFNHKETQYF.

This clone was observed a few times. The chain combines TRBV20-1 with TRBJ1-2, with 7 bases lining up with TRBD1. Germline trimming cut 6 bases from V and 8 bases from J; bases unmatched to any gene: 6. The CDR3 is made up of 11 amino acids. Germline CDR1 reads DFQATT; CDR2 reads SNEGSKA (reference sequence). For the CDR3, the DNA is TGCAGTGCCCACACAGGGGTCGGCTACACCTTC. Translating gives CSAHTGVGYTF.

This chain connects TRBV5-4 to TRBJ2-3; 10 bases align to TRBD2. V lost 2 bases to trimming and J lost 1 base; unmatched junction nucleotides: 7. The germline gives CDR1 SGHNT, CDR2 YYREEE (reference sequence). This CDR3 has 17 amino acids. CDR3 bases: TGTGCCAGCAGCTTTCAGCGGGGGGGCCTGGGCACAGATACGCAGTATTTT. This codes for CASSFQRGGLGTDTQYF.

The table lists this clone with a few counts. This chain uses TRBV13 with TRBJ2-3; 9 positions agree with TRBD2. The CDR3 totals 16 residues. V was clipped by 4 bases and J by 1 base; unmatched bases: 6. Germline values: CDR1 PRHDT, CDR2 FYEKMQ (reference sequence). The CDR3 reads CASSYATSGRTDTQYF. CDR3 DNA sequence: TGTGCCAGCAGCTACGCGACTAGCGGTCGCACAGATACGCAGTATTTT. Based on the CDR3 plus reference TRBV13 and TRBJ2-3, the full variable domain is AAGVIQSPRHLIKEKRETATLKCYPIPRHDTVYWYQQGPGQDPQFLISFYEKMQSDKGSIPDRFSAQQFSDYHSELNMSSLELGDSALYFCASSYATSGRTDTQYFGPGTRLTVL.

This chain uses TRBV7-2 with TRBJ2-7; 10 nucleotides line up with TRBD2. Trimming removed 5 bases from V and 6 bases from J; junction bases left unmatched: 7. Germline CDR1 SGHTA, CDR2 FQGNSA. CDR3 length equals 14 residues. The CDR3 DNA is TGTGCCAGCAGCCTCAGCGGGAGGGCGAGCGAGCAGTACTTC. This sequence encodes CASSLSGRASEQYF.

The gene calls are TRBV6-6 and TRBJ2-5; either TRBD1 or TRBD2 may fit D (5 bases each). This CDR3 is built from 15 residues. CDR1 and CDR2 (germline): MNHNY, SVGAGI (reference sequence). The germline V and J ends were trimmed by 6 bases and 1 base, with 15 bases remaining between them. The CDR3 is CASRPTRGPQETQYF. The CDR3, as DNA: TGTGCCAGCAGGCCTACGAGGGGTCCCCAAGAGACCCAGTACTTC.